A selection of T cell receptor beta chains follows, all from one sample in a study of T cells in Graves' hyperthyroidism and ophthalmopathy. Each CDR3 protein gets one entry after TCRdb re-called the multiplex PCR reads with MiXCR. The table has over 400,000 distinct CDR3 sequences, 20% to 25% seen once. Material for sequencing was blood. These receptor sequences come from an older woman with Graves' ophthalmopathy. The CDR3 runs from the conserved cysteine through the conserved F or W. A D gene is named only where the DNA matches it firmly. The size of a clone is reported for some rows only, either as once, few or many, or as a class for expanded clones.

j_gene: TRBJ1-1; v_gene: TRBV5-4; abundance: NA; d_gene: TRBD1; CDR3aa: CASSWGLGQGARAFF; CDR3nt: TGTGCCAGCAGCTGGGGGTTGGGGCAGGGGGCTAGAGCTTTCTTT
j_gene: TRBJ1-1; v_gene: TRBV12-3/TRBV12-4; abundance: NA; d_gene: TRBD1; CDR3aa: CASSRRQGDPNTEAFF; CDR3nt: TGTGCCAGCAGTCGCCGACAGGGGGACCCGAACACTGAAGCTTTCTTT
j_gene: TRBJ2-1; v_gene: TRBV13; abundance: NA; d_gene: NA; CDR3aa: CASRGGAYEQFF; CDR3nt: TGTGCCAGCAGGGGAGGCGCCTACGAGCAGTTCTTC
j_gene: TRBJ1-6; v_gene: TRBV20-1; abundance: NA; d_gene: TRBD1; CDR3aa: CSARDPGQANSPLHF; CDR3nt: TGCAGTGCTAGAGATCCGGGACAGGCCAATTCACCCCTCCACTTT
j_gene: TRBJ2-2; v_gene: TRBV9; abundance: NA; d_gene: NA; CDR3aa: CASSVFYYTGELLF; CDR3nt: TGTGCCAGCAGCGTCTTCTATTACACCGGGGAGCTGCTTTTT
j_gene: TRBJ1-3; v_gene: TRBV19; abundance: NA; d_gene: NA; CDR3aa: CASSTGAVHSGNTIYF; CDR3nt: TGTGCCAGTAGTACTGGGGCCGTCCACTCTGGAAACACCATATATTTT
j_gene: TRBJ2-7; v_gene: TRBV5-1; abundance: NA; d_gene: NA; CDR3aa: CASSLTRVWQYF; CDR3nt: TGCGCCAGCAGCTTGACCAGGGTGTGGCAGTACTTC
j_gene: TRBJ2-3; v_gene: TRBV6-2/TRBV6-3; abundance: NA; d_gene: NA; CDR3aa: CASSYPRDRPDTQYF; CDR3nt: TGTGCCAGCAGTTATCCCCGGGATCGCCCAGATACGCAGTATTTT
j_gene: TRBJ2-7; v_gene: TRBV28; abundance: many; d_gene: TRBD1; CDR3aa: CASSLPGQGFAYEQYF; CDR3nt: TGTGCCAGCAGTCTGCCGGGACAGGGATTTGCCTACGAGCAGTACTTC
j_gene: TRBJ2-3; v_gene: TRBV30; abundance: NA; d_gene: TRBD2; CDR3aa: CAGRLAGGTDTQYF; CDR3nt: TGTGCCGGGAGACTAGCGGGCGGCACAGATACGCAGTATTTT
j_gene: TRBJ2-5; v_gene: TRBV28; abundance: few; d_gene: TRBD1; CDR3aa: CASSLGTGTLYF; CDR3nt: TGTGCCAGCAGCTTAGGGACAGGGACCTTGTACTTC
j_gene: TRBJ2-3; v_gene: TRBV6-1; abundance: many; d_gene: NA; CDR3aa: CASSPITDTQYF; CDR3nt: TGTGCCAGCAGTCCCATCACAGATACGCAGTATTTT
j_gene: TRBJ1-5; v_gene: TRBV28; abundance: many; d_gene: NA; CDR3aa: CASSLNPGTSNQPQHF; CDR3nt: TGTGCCAGCAGTTTAAATCCGGGGACAAGCAATCAGCCCCAGCATTTT
j_gene: TRBJ1-6; v_gene: TRBV2; abundance: few; d_gene: NA; CDR3aa: CASSEFENSPLHF; CDR3nt: TGTGCCAGCAGTGAATTTGAGAATTCACCCCTCCACTTT
j_gene: TRBJ2-1; v_gene: TRBV10-1; abundance: many; d_gene: TRBD2; CDR3aa: CASSGLADYNEQFF; CDR3nt: TGCGCCAGCTCGGGACTAGCGGATTACAATGAGCAGTTCTTC
j_gene: TRBJ1-1; v_gene: TRBV19; abundance: NA; d_gene: NA; CDR3aa: CASSAQTNTEAFF; CDR3nt: TGTGCCAGTAGTGCTCAGACGAACACTGAAGCTTTCTTT
j_gene: TRBJ2-1; v_gene: TRBV24-1; abundance: NA; d_gene: TRBD1; CDR3aa: CATSDPGQGRSDEQFF; CDR3nt: TGTGCCACCAGTGATCCGGGACAGGGCCGTAGCGATGAGCAGTTCTTC
j_gene: TRBJ2-2; v_gene: TRBV20-1; abundance: NA; d_gene: NA; CDR3aa: CSARRLGELFF; CDR3nt: TGCAGTGCTAGGCGCTTAGGGGAGCTGTTTTTT
j_gene: TRBJ1-5; v_gene: TRBV10-3; abundance: many; d_gene: NA; CDR3aa: CAISDEQGSNQPQHF; CDR3nt: TGTGCCATCAGTGATGAACAGGGCAGCAATCAGCCCCAGCATTTT
j_gene: TRBJ2-1; v_gene: TRBV30; abundance: few; d_gene: NA; CDR3aa: CAWGDRNEQFF; CDR3nt: TGTGCCTGGGGCGATAGGAATGAGCAGTTCTTC
j_gene: TRBJ2-3; v_gene: TRBV14; abundance: NA; d_gene: NA; CDR3aa: CASSPLLDTQDF; CDR3nt: TGTGCCAGCAGCCCTTTATTAGATACGCAGGATTTT
j_gene: TRBJ1-2; v_gene: TRBV12-3/TRBV12-4; abundance: many; d_gene: NA; CDR3aa: CASSFLSANYGYTF; CDR3nt: TGTGCCAGCAGTTTTTTATCAGCTAACTATGGCTACACCTTC
j_gene: TRBJ2-3; v_gene: TRBV5-1; abundance: few; d_gene: TRBD2; CDR3aa: CASSFGTSGSKDTQYF; CDR3nt: TGCGCCAGCAGCTTCGGGACTAGCGGGAGTAAAGATACGCAGTATTTT
j_gene: TRBJ2-1; v_gene: TRBV12-3/TRBV12-4; abundance: few; d_gene: NA; CDR3aa: CASKQGGTYNEQFF; CDR3nt: TGTGCCAGCAAACAGGGAGGGACCTACAATGAGCAGTTCTTC
j_gene: TRBJ2-5; v_gene: TRBV7-3; abundance: NA; d_gene: NA; CDR3aa: CASSLSSSRTQYF; CDR3nt: TGTGCCAGCAGCTTATCCTCCTCCCGGACCCAGTACTTC
j_gene: TRBJ2-1; v_gene: TRBV5-8; abundance: few; d_gene: TRBD2; CDR3aa: CASSNVGRTSYNEQFF; CDR3nt: TGTGCCAGCAGTAATGTCGGGAGGACCTCCTACAATGAGCAGTTCTTC
j_gene: TRBJ1-2; v_gene: TRBV6-2/TRBV6-3; abundance: few; d_gene: NA; CDR3aa: CASSSQLTGANYGYTF; CDR3nt: TGTGCCAGCAGCTCTCAATTGACAGGAGCTAACTATGGCTACACCTTC
j_gene: TRBJ2-1; v_gene: TRBV12-3/TRBV12-4; abundance: NA; d_gene: TRBD2; CDR3aa: CASGIAGVGYNEQFF; CDR3nt: TGTGCCAGCGGAATAGCGGGAGTAGGATACAATGAGCAGTTCTTC
j_gene: TRBJ2-1; v_gene: TRBV12-3/TRBV12-4; abundance: NA; d_gene: NA; CDR3aa: CASIIQGFYNEQFF; CDR3nt: TGTGCCAGCATTATACAGGGATTCTACAATGAGCAGTTCTTC
j_gene: TRBJ2-2; v_gene: TRBV2; abundance: many; d_gene: NA; CDR3aa: CASSDWGTGELFF; CDR3nt: TGTGCCAGCAGTGATTGGGGAACCGGGGAGCTGTTTTTT
j_gene: TRBJ1-4; v_gene: TRBV11-2; abundance: NA; d_gene: NA; CDR3aa: CASSSRGLEKLFF; CDR3nt: TGTGCCAGCAGCTCCCGGGGCCTAGAAAAACTGTTTTTT
j_gene: TRBJ2-2; v_gene: TRBV19; abundance: NA; d_gene: NA; CDR3aa: CANWDTNTGELFF; CDR3nt: TGTGCCAACTGGGACACAAACACCGGGGAGCTGTTTTTT
j_gene: TRBJ1-1; v_gene: TRBV9; abundance: few; d_gene: NA; CDR3aa: CASSAGDSRTEAFF; CDR3nt: TGTGCCAGCAGCGCAGGGGACTCTCGCACTGAAGCTTTCTTT
j_gene: TRBJ2-1; v_gene: TRBV6-2/TRBV6-3; abundance: once; d_gene: NA; CDR3aa: CASSSDRPSSHNEQFF; CDR3nt: TGTGCCAGCAGTTCCGACAGACCAAGCTCCCACAATGAGCAGTTCTTC
j_gene: TRBJ1-5; v_gene: TRBV6-1; abundance: few; d_gene: NA; CDR3aa: CASKTGYFSNQPQHF; CDR3nt: TGTGCCAGCAAAACAGGTTACTTTAGCAATCAGCCCCAGCATTTT
j_gene: TRBJ2-5; v_gene: TRBV6-5; abundance: many; d_gene: NA; CDR3aa: CASSYKSTLEAQYF; CDR3nt: TGTGCCAGCAGTTACAAGTCTACGTTGGAGGCCCAGTACTTC
j_gene: TRBJ2-3; v_gene: TRBV30; abundance: NA; d_gene: NA; CDR3aa: CAWQTVGLMDTQYF; CDR3nt: TGTGCCTGGCAGACCGTCGGACTCATGGATACGCAGTATTTT
j_gene: TRBJ2-3; v_gene: TRBV11-2; abundance: many; d_gene: TRBD2; CDR3aa: CASSTLTSGRATQYF; CDR3nt: TGTGCCAGCAGCACATTGACTAGCGGGAGAGCCACGCAGTATTTT
j_gene: TRBJ2-7; v_gene: TRBV20-1; abundance: NA; d_gene: TRBD2; CDR3aa: CSPKLAGVGEQYF; CDR3nt: TGCAGTCCCAAGTTGGCGGGAGTTGGCGAGCAGTACTTC
j_gene: TRBJ2-3; v_gene: TRBV5-1; abundance: NA; d_gene: TRBD2; CDR3aa: CASSAGLAGADTQYF; CDR3nt: TGCGCCAGCAGCGCGGGACTAGCGGGAGCAGATACGCAGTATTTT
j_gene: TRBJ2-2; v_gene: TRBV3-1; abundance: NA; d_gene: NA; CDR3aa: CASSLQYTGELFF; CDR3nt: TGTGCCAGCAGCCTCCAGTACACCGGGGAGCTGTTTTTT
j_gene: TRBJ2-3; v_gene: TRBV15; abundance: NA; d_gene: NA; CDR3aa: CATSRGLFLNGDTQYF; CDR3nt: TGTGCCACCAGCAGAGGACTATTCTTAAACGGGGATACGCAGTATTTT
j_gene: TRBJ2-7; v_gene: TRBV12-3/TRBV12-4; abundance: NA; d_gene: TRBD2; CDR3aa: CASSLISGRGNEQYF; CDR3nt: TGTGCCAGCAGCCTTATTAGCGGGAGAGGAAACGAGCAGTACTTC
j_gene: TRBJ2-5; v_gene: TRBV7-9; abundance: NA; d_gene: TRBD2; CDR3aa: CASSLALGLAEARETQYF; CDR3nt: TGTGCCAGCAGCTTAGCCCTAGGACTAGCGGAGGCCCGGGAGACCCAGTACTTC
j_gene: TRBJ2-7; v_gene: TRBV6-1; abundance: NA; d_gene: NA; CDR3aa: CASSTTGTPLYEQYF; CDR3nt: TGTGCCAGCAGCACCACTGGGACGCCGCTCTACGAGCAGTACTTC
j_gene: TRBJ1-1; v_gene: TRBV12-3/TRBV12-4; abundance: many; d_gene: NA; CDR3aa: CASSQLTEPNTEAFF; CDR3nt: TGTGCCAGCAGTCAATTGACAGAGCCAAACACTGAAGCTTTCTTT
j_gene: TRBJ2-2; v_gene: TRBV18; abundance: NA; d_gene: NA; CDR3aa: CASSYGTRFIGELFF; CDR3nt: TGTGCCAGCTCTTACGGGACACGGTTTATCGGGGAGCTGTTTTTT
j_gene: TRBJ2-7; v_gene: TRBV20-1; abundance: many; d_gene: TRBD1; CDR3aa: CGDRGFDYEQYF; CDR3nt: TGCGGAGACAGGGGTTTCGACTACGAGCAGTACTTC